Described below is a single TCR beta chain sequence and its context. Its antigen target is currently unknown. No much larger clonotype is one base removed from it; base qualities were not supplied. In total, 500 to 700 healthy bone marrow donors made up the cohort. At the time of sampling, every cohort member was nominally healthy, though immune exposures that went unrecorded were likely present. The donor was CMV seropositive and belonged to the group of 250 to 300 seropositive cohort members. Every donor gave a peripheral blood sample, and the peripheral blood mononuclear cells from that sample were used for TCR beta sequencing. The Qiagen DNeasy Blood Extraction Kit was used to extract genomic DNA from the blood cell samples. This entry is derived from a study of cytomegalovirus exposure and HLA in healthy donors (TCRdb year 2017). Broadly, across the study: An earlier analysis of more than 550 of the donors reported approximately 260 Gb of sequence data and 117 million unique TCR beta sequences obtained from around 180 million T cells. An early release covering about 600 HLA-typed donors comprised 250 to 350 gigabases of sequencing data and around 80 million unique TCR sequences. The genetic ancestry cluster associated with self-reported Caucasian donors included around 76% of the approximately 430 genotyped donors. The study was designed to test whether signatures of past pathogen exposure could be identified by cataloging public T cell receptors. Using immunosequencing, the study profiled T cell repertoires from about 650 subjects and related those repertoires to cytomegalovirus serostatus. In addition to the first cohort of 666 subjects, a separate validation cohort of approximately 120 different subjects was used. To predict cytomegalovirus infection status, the study combined high-throughput TCR immunosequencing, statistical association of individual TCRs with disease status, and machine learning. A later analysis re-analyzed previously published TCR beta repertoires from roughly 630 donors and added high-resolution HLA genotyping to study TCR occurrence patterns. The later analysis used no new phenotypic data to find candidate immune exposures, relying instead on TCR beta sequences and their occurrence across donors. An earlier analysis of 587 of the donors used high-throughput TCR beta sequencing to judge whether each TCR beta V gene segment behaved as functional or pseudogenic. Donor age, sex, ethnicity and CMV serostatus were compiled alongside the repertoire data. Genome-wide SNP genotypes for about three fifths of the roughly 700 donors were used in a later genetic analysis, which treated that subset as a discovery cohort. Every repertoire in the discovery cohort had been generated on one and the same sequencing platform. HLA typing included class I and class II loci at four-digit resolution. Typing coverage varied by locus: roughly 620-630 donors for A, B, C, DRB1 and DQB1; some 520 for DQA1; 606 for DPA1; some 470 for DPB1. Four to six DR-DQ haplotypes were handled as single units for association and clustering, since linkage in the cohort was strong. Among roughly 400 genotyped donors of the cohort, an average of approximately 200,000 unique TCR beta nucleotide sequences was sequenced per donor, of which about 19% were non-productive.

Library preparation used the immunoSEQ multiplex PCR assay. For the multiplex PCR, a mixture combining 60 forward primers for TCR Vbeta segments and 13 reverse primers for TCR Jbeta segments was used. The CDR3 region of rearranged TCR beta genes was amplified from genomic DNA with a multiplex PCR assay. Amplified TCR beta libraries were sequenced as 87-base-pair reads on the Illumina HiSeq System. The paper's data handling went like this. In a later analysis, tens of millions of unique TCR beta chains were counted across the roughly 610 repertoires, and approximately 11 million of these chains were shared by at least two donors. A nearest-neighbor algorithm error-corrected the raw reads and collapsed the reads into unique sequences, merging closely related sequences to remove PCR and sequencing errors. V, D and J gene segments were assigned by aligning CDR3 sequences to IMGT reference sequences. For a sequence to be retained, at least a six-nucleotide match to both a V gene segment and a J gene segment was required. A rearrangement was called productive if the CDR3 had no stop codons and remained in frame with V and J, and every other rearrangement was called non-productive. CDR3 was defined according to IMGT convention as the region running from the second conserved V-encoded cysteine to the conserved J-encoded phenylalanine. In an earlier analysis of 550 to 650 of the donors, sequences lacking an unambiguous match to a single V gene segment were excluded. An earlier analysis of approximately 590 of the donors called V segments functional above 56.7% productive rearrangements and segregating when the between-donor standard deviation exceeded 5%. A statistical classification framework was built to diagnose cytomegalovirus status from the catalog of TCR beta chain sequences. V and J gene assignment, in a later analysis, came from comparing TCR nucleotide sequences with IMGT/GENE-DB human TR gene sequences. In a later analysis, CDR3 sequences and most-parsimonious VDJ recombination scenarios were assigned using the TCRdist pipeline. In a later analysis, each TCR beta chain was defined by its CDR3 amino acid sequence together with its V-gene family, and reads lacking a unique V-gene family were excluded. In a later analysis, some 600 highly shared, low-generation-probability nucleotide sequences were removed to address suspected cross-contamination and a sequencing artifact. A later analysis calculated a clonal expansion index for each public chain from normalized within-repertoire ranks of inferred template counts. Generation probabilities in a later analysis came from a VDJ recombination model fitted to out-of-frame rearrangements, and those results were checked against IGoR. Hypergeometric tests were used in a later analysis to score TCR-TCR, TCR-HLA and TCR-CMV co-occurrence, with a repertoire-size bias correction applied to the TCR pairs. In a later analysis, false discovery rates were estimated by permuting HLA or CMV assignments 20 times. A later analysis grouped co-occurring TCRs with DBSCAN, adding TCRdist sequence similarity when clustering within HLA-allele-positive subsets. For co-occurrence clustering, repertoires with fewer than 30,000 or more than 120,000 public chains were excluded, along with roughly five repertoires with anomalous nucleotide sharing. TCRdb holds this immuneACCESS table with in-frame rearrangements only. Some clones are missing; in checked studies, unresolved V genes explain under half, and the rest has no known cause. Clone size and V and J calls were adopted from that table, with D and trimming inferred from the DNA. Counted in this sample were over 150,000 clones; 75% to 85% of them appeared once. The ten top clones hold 1.2% to 1.5% of the sample.

Broader findings and caveats from the paper: The earlier analysis of some 560 of the donors excluded some 15 rarely observed V segments, including chromosome 9 orphons, because counts were too low. A later genetic analysis associated a missense DCLRE1C variant with V-gene and J-gene trimming of TCR beta chains, and an independent cohort replicated the association. A further reported finding was that TCR beta sequences accurately predicted the HLA-A and HLA-B alleles for most subjects in the first cohort. The sequencing pipeline was judged likely to have produced a cluster of highly shared sequence variants as a technical artifact. A total of 164 TCR beta chains were listed by the study as associated with cytomegalovirus. The presence/absence analyses assumed that sequencing depth was roughly uniform across donors, and that assumption may not be true. In a later analysis, several top co-occurrence clusters were reported to appear linked to parvovirus B19, influenza, CMV and Epstein-Barr virus. A later analysis found that TCR association rates varied across HLA loci, with DRB1 alleles showing the most associated TCRs and HLA-C alleles the fewest. Most TCR sequences were seen in very few donors, while some public TCRs were found in many individuals. For the cohort, immune exposure information was limited to CMV serostatus. Some IMGT-functional V segments, including TRBV6-2 and TRBV6-3, could not be distinguished by the 87-base-pair reads and were therefore excluded. According to a later analysis, most CMV-associated TCR beta chains appeared to be HLA-restricted, and the HLA associations seemed to be driven largely by CMV exposure. A few of the identified cytomegalovirus-associated TCR beta chains were confirmed in vitro to be specific for cytomegalovirus antigens. Because some donors lacked HLA typing at each locus, the association tests relied only on the typed subset. In an earlier analysis of about 600 of the donors, most TCR beta V segments appeared in productive rearrangements about 87% or about 30% of the time, broadly matching IMGT annotations. Correlated functional status among segregating V segments might reflect linkage disequilibrium, but an unknown experimental factor could not be ruled out. Specific HLA alleles were associated with 18,000 or so TCR beta sequences at a false discovery rate of 0.05 in a later analysis. The classifier was reported to diagnose cytomegalovirus status with high specificity and sensitivity in both the original and validation cohorts. It was suggested by the authors that the approach could potentially be generalized to other disease states and immunological phenotypes. Strong co-occurrence of HLA alleles, especially DR and DQ, made assigning TCR associations to individual alleles difficult. This cohort had only TCR beta chains sequenced, and the lack of alpha or paired-chain data limited which features could be detected. In a later analysis, HLA-associated TCR beta chains showed more clonal expansion and lower generation probabilities than non-associated chains that were equally common. According to a later genetic analysis, donors in an Asian-associated ancestry cluster had fewer N-insertions in productive TCRs than the roughly 670-donor mean.

The CDR3 runs 16 amino acids, cysteine and phenylalanine included. The retained sequence is limited to the CDR3, 48 bases, with the frame set at the first base. V ends up 4 bases short and J 0 bases short, with an unmatched junction base count of 5. The germline V gene (reference sequence) provides CDR1 SGHNT and CDR2 YYREEE. The chain is made from TRBV5-4 and TRBJ2-2, and TRBD1 aligns with 8 junction nucleotides. Input material: PBMCs. The clonotype comes from a woman in her 30s in good health and CMV-seropositive. The nucleotides are TGTGCCAGCAGCCTCTCAGGGGGCGCGAACACCGGGGAGCTGTTTTTT. This yields the protein CASSLSGGANTGELFF.